These 21 T cell receptor beta chains originate from one sample sequenced in a study of T cell responses to AZD1222 COVID-19 vaccine. Generated by immunoSEQ multiplex PCR, the TCRdb table keeps only in-frame clones and is missing some. This sample has 75,000 to 100,000 clones, with 88% found just once. The specimen was peripheral blood, collected on day 0 of AZD1222 vaccination. These receptors all come from an adult in good health.

The V and J genes are TRBV11-1 and TRBJ1-1; D is unclear. The V end was cut by 5 bases, the J end by 0 bases, with 16 bases between. CDR1 and CDR2 (germline): SGHAT, FQDESV (reference sequence). The length of the CDR3 is 16 residues. The CDR3 region is CASSTPGVGLNTEAFF. The CDR3 nucleotides read TGTGCCAGCAGCACTCCGGGAGTAGGCTTGAACACTGAAGCTTTCTTT.

The chain combines TRBV4-1 with TRBJ1-5, with D possibly matching TRBD1 (5 bases). This CDR3 spans 17 amino acids. Germline loops: CDR1 MGHRA, CDR2 YSYEKL. Deletions cut 3 bases from V and 6 bases from J, with 21 bases between. CDR3 amino acids: CASSHKSSRVQGQPQHF. The CDR3 nucleotides read TGCGCCAGCAGCCACAAGAGCTCGAGGGTCCAGGGTCAGCCCCAGCATTTT.

The chain combines TRBV9 with TRBJ2-3; no reliable D call. The CDR3 runs to 13 residues. The germline V gene has CDR1 SGDLS and CDR2 YYNGEE. Trimming took off 3 bases at V and 0 bases at J, with 5 bases between the two ends. The CDR3 is CASSGSSTDTQYF. The CDR3 nucleotides read TGTGCCAGCAGCGGATCTAGCACAGATACGCAGTATTTT.

About this clone: The germline gene is not matched at one end of the junction; a read error may be the cause. The chain employs TRBV7-2 and TRBJ2-2; 7 positions agree with TRBD1. Germline values: CDR1 SGHTA, CDR2 FQGNSA. The CDR3 is made up of 15 amino acids. In DNA form, the CDR3 reads TGTGCCAGCAGCCAAGTTGACAGGGACACCGGGGAACTGTTTTTT. This encodes CASSQVDRDTGELFF.

The J gene is TRBJ1-1, the V gene TRBV19; tentatively, D is TRBD1 (5 bases). Between the trimmed V and J ends, which lost 8 bases and 4 bases, there was a span of 11 bases. CDR1 is LNHDA, CDR2 SQIVND, per germline (reference sequence). The CDR3 has 12 residues. The CDR3 is CASAQGTTEAFF. For the CDR3, the DNA is TGTGCCAGTGCCCAGGGTACCACTGAAGCTTTCTTT.

V gene TRBV10-3 combines with J gene TRBJ1-1; tentatively, D is TRBD1 (6 bases). Deletions cut 11 bases from V and 1 base from J, with 14 bases between. This CDR3 comprises 13 residues. The germline CDR1 and CDR2 sequences are ENHRY and SYGVKD. As DNA, the CDR3 is TGTGCCGGGATGGCGGGGGCGAACACTGAAGCTTTCTTT. This translates into CAGMAGANTEAFF.

This clone has a handful of counts. The J gene is TRBJ2-7, the V gene TRBV6-2 or TRBV6-3; tentatively, D is TRBD2 (6 bases). Germline V lookup: CDR1 MNHEY, CDR2 SVGEGT. Trimming pared 6 bases from V and 6 bases from J, leaving 18 bases between. CDR3 length: 14 amino acids. The CDR3 region is CASSRMDGRREQYF. The CDR3 DNA follows: TGTGCCAGCAGCAGGATGGACGGGAGACGCGAGCAGTACTTC.

The chain links TRBV25-1 to TRBJ1-6; D is unclear. The germline V gene encodes CDR1 MGHDK and CDR2 SYGVNS. The CDR3 is 12 amino acids. Deletions cut 5 bases from V and 10 bases from J, with 9 bases between. The CDR3 spells CASSSGRSPLHF. The CDR3, as DNA: TGTGCCAGCAGTTCTGGGCGATCACCCCTCCACTTT. Together with reference TRBV25-1 and TRBJ1-6, the CDR3 gives the full variable domain: EADIYQTPRYLVIGTGKKITLECSQTMGHDKMYWYQQDPGMELHLIHYSYGVNSTEKGDLSSESTVSRIRTEHFPLTLESARPSHTSQYLCASSSGRSPLHFGNGTRLTVT.

V and J are TRBV19 and TRBJ2-3, with 7 bases fitting TRBD1. The CDR3 extends over 15 amino acids. The V segment lost 3 bases and the J segment 6 bases; nucleotides outside the gene matches: 9. Germline values: CDR1 LNHDA, CDR2 SQIVND (reference sequence). As DNA, the CDR3 is TGTGCCAGTAGTATGATGGGACAGAGTTTGGATACGCAGTATTTT. Amino acids: CASSMMGQSLDTQYF.

The chain links TRBV4-2 to TRBJ1-5; D not certain. The CDR3 loop spans 15 amino acids. Germline V CDR1 and CDR2: LGHNA, YNFKEQ. The V end was cut by 1 base, the J end by 6 bases, with 13 bases between. CDR3 in DNA: TGTGCCAGCAGCCAAGTCCGAGCCGGGCCTCAGCCCCAGCATTTT. Its protein product is CASSQVRAGPQPQHF.

J is TRBJ1-1 and V is TRBV5-1; D is unresolved. In germline, CDR1 is SGHRS, CDR2 YFSETQ. Trimming removed 0 bases at V and 4 bases at J, with 10 bases between. The CDR3 sequence is 14 residues long. The CDR3 here is CASSLGQFATEAFF. The CDR3, as DNA: TGCGCCAGCAGCTTGGGCCAATTTGCCACTGAAGCTTTCTTT.

The count of this clone is one. Other DNA sequences in this sample translate to the same CDR3. The chain couples TRBV18 to TRBJ2-2; TRBD1 agrees at 7 bases. Trimming removed 2 bases from V and 2 bases from J; junction bases left unmatched: 2. This CDR3 region has 15 residues. Germline V CDR1 and CDR2: KGHSH, LQKENI. CDR3 sequence: CASSPGTANTGELFF. The CDR3 DNA sequence: TGTGCCAGCTCACCAGGGACAGCCAACACCGGGGAGCTGTTTTTT. The whole variable domain, remainder taken from reference TRBV18 and TRBJ2-2, is NAGVMQNPRHLVRRRGQEARLRCSPMKGHSHVYWYRQLPEEGLKFMVYLQKENIIDESGMPKERFSAEFPKEGPSILRIQQVVRGDSAAYFCASSPGTANTGELFFGEGSRLTVL.

This chain uses TRBV27 with TRBJ2-5; possible D gene TRBD2, 6 bases. Looked up from germline, CDR1 is MNHEY and CDR2 is SMNVEV (reference sequence). The CDR3 contains 16 residues. Trimming cost V 3 bases and J 2 bases, with 16 bases left between them. CDR3: CASSFKPASVQETQYF. The CDR3 region has the DNA TGTGCCAGCAGTTTTAAACCGGCTAGCGTACAAGAGACCCAGTACTTC.

This chain connects TRBV24-1 to TRBJ1-5, with no clear D. Trimming cost V 2 bases and J 7 bases, with 11 bases left between them. CDR3 size: 14 residues. Germline assignment: CDR1 KGHDR and CDR2 SFDVKD. CDR3 sequence reads: CATSDSADGQPQHF. The CDR3 nucleotides are TGTGCCACCAGTGATTCGGCGGACGGCCAGCCCCAGCATTTT.

The V gene is TRBV28, the J gene TRBJ1-5; 7 bases map to TRBD1. This CDR3 is 15 amino acids long. V was pared by 6 bases and J by 2 bases, with 7 bases of the junction left unmatched. Germline loops: CDR1 MDHEN, CDR2 SYDVKM. CDR3 sequence: CASRPGTVGNQPQHF. The CDR3 DNA reads TGTGCCAGCAGGCCCGGGACAGTGGGCAATCAGCCCCAGCATTTT.

Here the CDR3 DNA reads TGTGCCAGCAGCTTAGATGGGACAAACACTAACTATGGCTACACCTTC. This sequence encodes CASSLDGTNTNYGYTF. The chain links TRBV7-2 to TRBJ1-2; D is perhaps TRBD1 (6 bases). The CDR3 has 16 residues. Germline CDR1 reads SGHTA; CDR2 reads FQGNSA. Trimming shortened V by 1 base and J by 0 bases, and 12 bases separated the two germline ends.

This chain joins TRBV6-1 and TRBJ1-2; a possible D gene is TRBD1 (6 bases). The CDR3 totals 15 residues. Germline V lookup: CDR1 MNHNS, CDR2 SASEGT. V dropped 2 bases and J dropped 5 bases, with 15 bases sitting between them. CDR3 loop: CASSERRDTRYGYTF. DNA of the CDR3: TGTGCCAGCAGTGAACGCCGGGACACGAGATATGGCTACACCTTC.

The chain combines TRBV7-3 with TRBJ2-2; 10 bases line up with TRBD1. The CDR3 runs 16 residues. V shed 5 bases, J shed 2 bases, and the junction held 5 bases outside the gene matches. From germline, CDR1 is SGHTA and CDR2 FQGTGA. In DNA form, the CDR3 reads TGTGCCAGCAGCCGGGGACAGGGGTTCAACACCGGGGAGCTGTTTTTT. This codes for CASSRGQGFNTGELFF. The whole variable domain, filled in from reference TRBV7-3 and TRBJ2-2, reads GAGVSQTPSNKVTEKGKYVELRCDPISGHTALYWYRQSLGQGPEFLIYFQGTGAADDSGLPNDRFFAVRPEGSVSTLKIQRTERGDSAVYLCASSRGQGFNTGELFFGEGSRLTVL.

The chain employs TRBV18 and TRBJ2-7, with 9 bases identical to TRBD2. The length of the CDR3 is 15 residues. V lost 2 bases to trimming and J lost 4 bases; unmatched junction nucleotides: 6. Germline CDR1 KGHSH, CDR2 LQKENI. The CDR3 reads CASSPRSSGKYEQYF. The CDR3 nucleotides read TGTGCCAGCTCACCAAGGTCTAGCGGGAAATACGAGCAGTACTTC.

The chain combines TRBV5-1 with TRBJ2-7; 12 bases are a match to TRBD1. The CDR3 is 15 residues long. The germline CDR1 and CDR2 sequences are SGHRS and YFSETQ. Losses at the gene ends were 4 bases for V and 5 bases for J; bases not matched to a gene: 7. The CDR3: CASSIGTGGVDEQYF. The CDR3, as DNA: TGCGCCAGCAGCATAGGGACAGGGGGCGTTGACGAGCAGTACTTC.

This chain joins TRBV6-6 and TRBJ2-2; D not resolved. V gave up 5 bases and J gave up 0 bases, with 4 bases separating them. This CDR3 spans 13 amino acids. The germline gives CDR1 MNHNY, CDR2 SVGAGI (reference sequence). The CDR3 region has the DNA TGTGCCAGCAGTCGAGCGAACACCGGGGAGCTGTTTTTT. Amino acid sequence: CASSRANTGELFF.